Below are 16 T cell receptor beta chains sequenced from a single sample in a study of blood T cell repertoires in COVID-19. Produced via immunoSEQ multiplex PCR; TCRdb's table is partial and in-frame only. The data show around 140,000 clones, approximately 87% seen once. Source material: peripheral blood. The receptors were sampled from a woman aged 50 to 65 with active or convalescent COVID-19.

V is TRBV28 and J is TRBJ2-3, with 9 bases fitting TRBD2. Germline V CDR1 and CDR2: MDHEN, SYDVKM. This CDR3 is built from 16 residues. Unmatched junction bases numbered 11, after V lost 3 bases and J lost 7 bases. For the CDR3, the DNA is TGTGCCAGCAGTTTCTCGAGTGCGGGAGGGTGGAATACGCAGTATTTT. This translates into CASSFSSAGGWNTQYF. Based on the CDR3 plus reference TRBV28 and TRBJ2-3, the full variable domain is DVKVTQSSRYLVKRTGEKVFLECVQDMDHENMFWYRQDPGLGLRLIYFSYDVKMKEKGDIPEGYSVSREKKERFSLILESASTNQTSMYLCASSFSSAGGWNTQYFGPGTRLTVL.

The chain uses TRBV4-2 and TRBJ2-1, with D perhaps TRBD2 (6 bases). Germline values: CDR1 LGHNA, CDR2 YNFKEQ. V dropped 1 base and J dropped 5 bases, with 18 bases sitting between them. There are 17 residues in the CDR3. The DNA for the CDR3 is TGTGCCAGCAGCCAAGTAGATGGAGGGACGAAGCACAATGAGCAGTTCTTC. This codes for CASSQVDGGTKHNEQFF.

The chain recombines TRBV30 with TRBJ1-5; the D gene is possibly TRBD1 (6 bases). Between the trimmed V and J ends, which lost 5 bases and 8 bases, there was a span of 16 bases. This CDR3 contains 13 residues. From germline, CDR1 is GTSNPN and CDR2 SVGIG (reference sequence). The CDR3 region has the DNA TGTGCCTGGCAGACAGGCCGCATGGAGCCCCAGCATTTT. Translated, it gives CAWQTGRMEPQHF.

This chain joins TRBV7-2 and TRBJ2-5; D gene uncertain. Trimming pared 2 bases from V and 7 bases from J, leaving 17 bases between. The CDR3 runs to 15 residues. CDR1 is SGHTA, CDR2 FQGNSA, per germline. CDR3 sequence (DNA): TGTGCCAGCAGCTTAAACGGCGCCGCCGGCGGGACCCAGTACTTC. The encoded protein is CASSLNGAAGGTQYF.

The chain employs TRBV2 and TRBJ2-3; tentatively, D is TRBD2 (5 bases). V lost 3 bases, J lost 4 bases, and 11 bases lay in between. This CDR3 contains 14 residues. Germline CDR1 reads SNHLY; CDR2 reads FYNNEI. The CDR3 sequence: CASSDMRAPDTQYF. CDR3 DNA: TGTGCCAGCAGTGATATGAGGGCCCCAGATACGCAGTATTTT.

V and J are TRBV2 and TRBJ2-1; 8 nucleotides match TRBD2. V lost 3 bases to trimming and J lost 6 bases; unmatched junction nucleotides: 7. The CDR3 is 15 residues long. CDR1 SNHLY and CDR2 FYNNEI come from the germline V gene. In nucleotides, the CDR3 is TGTGCCAGCAGTGACGACGCGGGGGGTAGCAATGAGCAGTTCTTC. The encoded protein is CASSDDAGGSNEQFF.

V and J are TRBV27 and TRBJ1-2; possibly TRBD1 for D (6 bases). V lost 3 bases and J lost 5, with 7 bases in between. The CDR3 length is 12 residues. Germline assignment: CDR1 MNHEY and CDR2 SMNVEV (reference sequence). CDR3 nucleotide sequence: TGTGCCAGCAGTTTGAGGGGGTATGGCTACACCTTC. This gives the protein CASSLRGYGYTF.

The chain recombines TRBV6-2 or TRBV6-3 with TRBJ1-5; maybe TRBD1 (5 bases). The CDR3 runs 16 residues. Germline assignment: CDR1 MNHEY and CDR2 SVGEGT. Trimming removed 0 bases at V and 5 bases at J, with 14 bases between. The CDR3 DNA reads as TGTGCCAGCAGTTACTCGGGGCCGTATACGGATCAGCCCCAGCATTTT. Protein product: CASSYSGPYTDQPQHF.

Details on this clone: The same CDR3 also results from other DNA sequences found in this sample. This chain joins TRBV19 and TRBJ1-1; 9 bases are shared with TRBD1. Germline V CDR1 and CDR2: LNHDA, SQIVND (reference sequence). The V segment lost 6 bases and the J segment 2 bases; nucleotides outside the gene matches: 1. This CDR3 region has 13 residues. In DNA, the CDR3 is TGTGCCAGTAGGGGACAGGGAAACACTGAAGCTTTCTTT. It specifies CASRGQGNTEAFF. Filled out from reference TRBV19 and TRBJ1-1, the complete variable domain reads DGGITQSPKYLFRKEGQNVTLSCEQNLNHDAMYWYRQDPGQGLRLIYYSQIVNDFQKGDIAEGYSVSREKKESFPLTVTSAQKNPTAFYLCASRGQGNTEAFFGQGTRLTVV.

CDR3 amino acids: CASSLRFDSNTEAFF. The CDR3 DNA is TGTGCCAGCAGCTTAAGGTTTGACAGCAACACTGAAGCTTTCTTT. V usage is TRBV7-9 and J usage is TRBJ1-1; D possibly corresponds to TRBD1 (5 bases). CDR1 SEHNR and CDR2 FQNEAQ come from the germline V gene (reference sequence). The CDR3 sequence is 15 residues long. V was shortened by 2 bases and J by 2 bases, with 12 bases between the two germline ends. Filled out from reference TRBV7-9 and TRBJ1-1, the complete variable domain reads DTGVSQNPRHKITKRGQNVTFRCDPISEHNRLYWYRQTLGQGPEFLTYFQNEAQLEKSRLLSDRFSAERPKGSFSTLEIQRTEQGDSAMYLCASSLRFDSNTEAFFGQGTRLTVV.

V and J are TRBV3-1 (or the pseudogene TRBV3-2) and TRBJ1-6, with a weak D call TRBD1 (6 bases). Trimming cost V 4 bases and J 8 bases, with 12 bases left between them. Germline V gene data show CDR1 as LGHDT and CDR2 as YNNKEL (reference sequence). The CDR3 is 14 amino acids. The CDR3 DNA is TGTGCCAGCAGCCTCCGGGACACTCATTCACCCCTCCACTTT. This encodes CASSLRDTHSPLHF.

CDR3 DNA: TGCGCCAGCACCTGCGGAGCCAGTCCCCACTCCTTATACGAGCAGTACTTC. It translates to CASTCGASPHSLYEQYF. This rearrangement joins TRBV23-1 to TRBJ2-7; D unresolved. TRBV23-1 is sorted into the ORF group, with uncertain function. The CDR3 length is 17 residues. V gave up 7 bases and J gave up 4 bases, with 26 bases separating them.

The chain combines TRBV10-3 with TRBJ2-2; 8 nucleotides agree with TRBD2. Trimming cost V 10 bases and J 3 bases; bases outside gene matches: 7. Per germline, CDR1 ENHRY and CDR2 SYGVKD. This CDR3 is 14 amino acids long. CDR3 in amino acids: CANALAGYTGELFF. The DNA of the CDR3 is TGTGCCAACGCATTAGCGGGGTACACCGGGGAGCTGTTTTTT.

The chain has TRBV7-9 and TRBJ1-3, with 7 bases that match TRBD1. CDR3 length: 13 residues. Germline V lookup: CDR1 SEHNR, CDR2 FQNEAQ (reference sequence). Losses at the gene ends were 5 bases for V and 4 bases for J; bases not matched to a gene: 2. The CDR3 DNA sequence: TGTGCCAGCAGCCGGGACAGCGGAAACACCATATATTTT. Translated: CASSRDSGNTIYF.

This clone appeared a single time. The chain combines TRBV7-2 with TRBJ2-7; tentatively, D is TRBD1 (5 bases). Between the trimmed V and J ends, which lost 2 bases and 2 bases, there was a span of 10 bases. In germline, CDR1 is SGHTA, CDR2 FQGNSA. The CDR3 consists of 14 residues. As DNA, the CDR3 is TGTGCCAGCAGCTTACAGGGTTCTACCTACGAGCAGTACTTC. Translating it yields CASSLQGSTYEQYF.

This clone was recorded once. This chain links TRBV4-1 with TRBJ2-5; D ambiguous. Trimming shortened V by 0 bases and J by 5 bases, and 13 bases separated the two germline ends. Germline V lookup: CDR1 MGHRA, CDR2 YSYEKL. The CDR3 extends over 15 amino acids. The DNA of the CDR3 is TGCGCCAGCAGCCAAGATCGCCTCATCCGGGAGACCCAGTACTTC. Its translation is CASSQDRLIRETQYF.